The present TCR beta chain was sequenced within a study of blood T cell repertoires in COVID-19. Study information: Both acute and convalescent COVID-19 samples were obtained from the United States, Italy and Spain.

Germline CDR1 is SNHLY and CDR2 is FYNNEI. V gave up 3 bases and J gave up 5 bases, with 5 bases separating them. This CDR3 is built from 12 residues. This clone was detected once. Clones were sequenced by immunoSEQ multiplex PCR, and TCRdb holds only the in-frame ones, with some missing. The sample has 140,000 to 150,000 clones; approximately 80% are singletons. The V gene is TRBV2, the J gene TRBJ1-5; D remains unclear. Sequences were obtained from peripheral blood. This receptor was identified in a human donor in a cohort sampled during active COVID-19. CDR3 amino acids: CASSEGYQPQHF. The CDR3, as DNA: TGTGCCAGCAGTGAGGGCTATCAGCCCCAGCATTTT.